A selection of T cell receptor beta chains follows, all from one sample in a study of blood T cell repertoires in COVID-19. Some clones are missing from TCRdb's copy, which holds only in-frame ones; the method was immunoSEQ multiplex PCR. The profile shows about 98,000 clones, roughly 80% of them singletons. Input material: peripheral blood. The receptor source for this set is a woman older than 75 with acute or convalescent COVID-19. Both conserved end residues are part of each CDR3. The order of the fields is J gene, clone size, D gene, V gene, CDR3 DNA, CDR3 protein. D genes are given only for firm matches. A clone size is listed for some rows: how often the clone was seen (once, few, many), or a class if it is expanded.

TRBJ2-1,-,-,TRBV23-1,TGCGCCAGCAGTCATTCAATAAGGGGGTCGGGGCATGAGCAGTTCTTC,CASSHSIRGSGHEQFF
TRBJ1-5,-,-,TRBV6-5,TGTGCCAGCAGTTACTCGAACAGGGCTAACAATCAGCCCCAGCATTTT,CASSYSNRANNQPQHF
TRBJ1-3,-,-,TRBV7-9,TGTGCCAGCAGCTTTGGGTTTGGAGAGCTCTCTGGAAACACCATATATTTT,CASSFGFGELSGNTIYF
TRBJ1-1,-,-,TRBV29-1,TGCAGCGTTGTTCGTGAGGGAACAGAAGCTTTCTTT,CSVVREGTEAFF
TRBJ1-1,-,TRBD1,TRBV7-2,TGTGCCAGCAGTTCACGGACAGGGGACCTGAACACTGAAGCTTTCTTT,CASSSRTGDLNTEAFF
TRBJ1-2,-,-,TRBV11-2,TGTGCCAGCAGCTTAGATGTCCGCTCTCGGGGCTACACCTTC,CASSLDVRSRGYTF
TRBJ1-2,-,-,TRBV18,TGTGCCAGCTCACCACCGACAGAATTACTCTATGGCTACACCTTC,CASSPPTELLYGYTF
TRBJ2-7,-,-,TRBV28,TGTGCCAGCTGGGCGGGGCAGGGACCGTTGGGCTACGAGCAGTACTTC,CASWAGQGPLGYEQYF
TRBJ1-5,once,-,TRBV19,TGTGCCAGTACACACGGGGGGGCGTACCAGCCCCAGCATTTT,CASTHGGAYQPQHF
TRBJ2-7,-,TRBD1,TRBV19,TGTGCCAGTAGTATATCTCATCTGGGGACGGGACAGGGGGCACCCGAGCAGTACTTC,CASSISHLGTGQGAPEQYF
TRBJ2-3,-,-,TRBV5-1,TGCGCCAGCAGTGTACCCAGTAGCACAGATACGCAGTATTTT,CASSVPSSTDTQYF
TRBJ1-2,-,TRBD1,TRBV5-1,TGCGCCAGCAGCTTGGGATTTTTGACAGGGGCGGACTATGGCTACACCTTC,CASSLGFLTGADYGYTF
TRBJ2-3,few,-,TRBV5-1,TGCGCCAGCAATCCCCTAAACCCTAGCACAGATACGCAGTATTTT,CASNPLNPSTDTQYF
TRBJ2-3,-,-,TRBV3-1/TRBV3-2,TGTGCCAGCAGCCGTCGGAGTGCTAGCACAGATACGCAGTATTTT,CASSRRSASTDTQYF
TRBJ1-1,-,TRBD1,TRBV5-1,TGCGCCAGCAGCAGGGACAGCCTAGCGAACACTGAAGCTTTCTTT,CASSRDSLANTEAFF
TRBJ1-6,-,TRBD1,TRBV5-1,TGCGCCAGCAGCCCCCTGGGACAGAGCTCACCCCTCCACTTT,CASSPLGQSSPLHF
TRBJ1-1,-,-,TRBV27,TGTGCCAGCCCAGAGAACACTGAAGCTTTCTTT,CASPENTEAFF
TRBJ1-5,-,TRBD1,TRBV30,TGTGCCTGGAGTGTGGGACAGGGGAAATCAGCCCAGCATTTT,CAWSVGQGKSAQHF
TRBJ1-1,-,-,TRBV7-3,TGTGCCAGCAGCGGTACACAGGGCTCTGAAGCTTTCTTT,CASSGTQGSEAFF
TRBJ2-1,few,-,TRBV18,TGTGCCAGCTCACCAGGGAACGGGGTTGATGAGCAGTTCTTC,CASSPGNGVDEQFF
TRBJ1-4,-,TRBD1,TRBV3-1/TRBV3-2,TGTGCCAGCAGCCCCTTTCCGGGGACAGGAAATGAAAAACTGTTTTTT,CASSPFPGTGNEKLFF
TRBJ1-6,-,-,TRBV7-2,TGTGCCAGCAGCCCACAGGGATGGCAGGGAAGTAATTCACCCCTCCACTTT,CASSPQGWQGSNSPLHF
TRBJ1-6,-,TRBD1,TRBV28,TGTGCCACTCACAGGGGGGAGAAATCACCCCTCCACTTT,CATHRGEKSPLHF
TRBJ1-1,-,-,TRBV15,TGTGCCACCGGCGAGGGCGTCACTGAAGCTTTCTTT,CATGEGVTEAFF
TRBJ2-2,once,-,TRBV11-2,TGTGCCAGCAGCCGTTTGGGGGGGCAGGGGAGCACCGGGGAGCTGTTTTTT,CASSRLGGQGSTGELFF
TRBJ1-3,once,TRBD1,TRBV3-1/TRBV3-2,TGTGCCAGCGGAACAGGGGCTGGAAACACCATATATTTT,CASGTGAGNTIYF
TRBJ2-7,once,-,TRBV11-3,TGTGCCAGCAGCTTTCGCGGCAGGGGCGAGCAGTACTTC,CASSFRGRGEQYF
TRBJ2-7,-,TRBD1,TRBV2,TGTGCCAGCAGTTCGACAGGGGGCGGAGAGTACTTC,CASSSTGGGEYF
TRBJ1-1,few,TRBD1,TRBV5-4,TGTGCCAGCAGCTCAGGGGGCGAGACAGGGGTTTTGAACACTGAAGCTTTCTTT,CASSSGGETGVLNTEAFF
TRBJ2-5,-,TRBD2,TRBV9,TGTGCCAGCAGCGTAGTAGCGGGGGGGTTAGAGACCCAGTACTTC,CASSVVAGGLETQYF
TRBJ1-5,-,-,TRBV19,TGTGCCAGTAGCTACAGGGAGGGTCCCCAGCATTTT,CASSYREGPQHF
TRBJ1-6,few,-,TRBV19,TGTGCCACCATGGAGCGTAATAATTCACCCCTCCACTTT,CATMERNNSPLHF
TRBJ2-7,-,-,TRBV29-1,TGCAGCGTTGAGGTAGGCCAGGCAAGCTCCTACGAGCAGTACTTC,CSVEVGQASSYEQYF
TRBJ2-5,-,-,TRBV6-5,TGTGCCAGCAGTTTGAACTACAGGGTAGCTGGGGAGACCCAGTACTTC,CASSLNYRVAGETQYF
TRBJ2-1,-,-,TRBV9,TGTGCCAGCAGCGTAGGACTCCAAGGGGACTACAATGAGCAGTTCTTC,CASSVGLQGDYNEQFF
TRBJ1-4,-,TRBD1,TRBV5-6,TGTGCCAGCAGCTCAGCCGGGACAGGGAGGATGGAACTGTTTTTT,CASSSAGTGRMELFF
TRBJ1-3,few,-,TRBV7-2,TGTGCCAGCAGCTTAGGGGGCCTGGCCTCAGGAAACACCATATATTTT,CASSLGGLASGNTIYF